The 27 T cell receptor beta chains listed next were all sequenced from one sample in a study of beta chain features in type 1 diabetes. Study-wide findings and caveats: TCRB CDR3s from Type 1 diabetes patients were moderately but significantly shorter in all four CD4+ subsets.

cDNA synthesis used the whole RNA isolate, giving expressed TCRB sequences. TCRdb keeps only in-frame clones here, not all; method: immunoSEQ multiplex PCR. This table holds around 250,000 clones, about a fifth found once. These TCRs' antigens remain unknown. Sequenced: naive CD4+ T cells from blood. These receptors were collected from a woman aged 35 to 49 with type 1 diabetes.

This chain connects TRBV7-2 to TRBJ1-1; no clear D gene. Germline V gives CDR1 SGHTA, CDR2 FQGNSA. CDR3 size: 13 residues. Trimming cost V 3 bases and J 4 bases, with 9 bases left between them. DNA of the CDR3: TGTGCCAGCAGCTTTGGGAGCGGCACTGAAGCTTTCTTT. It is translated as CASSFGSGTEAFF.

This chain links TRBV7-2 with TRBJ2-1; D gene unclear. This CDR3 is 14 amino acids long. The ends were cut back, 1 base at V and 7 bases at J, with 11 bases in the middle. Per the germline V gene, CDR1 is SGHTA and CDR2 is FQGNSA. The CDR3 DNA reads as TGTGCCAGCAGCTTAGGGGCTCTTGGGAATGAGCAGTTCTTC. It specifies CASSLGALGNEQFF.

This clone turned up a few times. The chain joins TRBV6-6 to TRBJ2-1; perhaps TRBD2 as D (5 bases). With 8 bases removed from V and 8 bases from J, the gap between germline ends came to 7 bases. The CDR3 has 10 amino acids. Germline values: CDR1 MNHNY, CDR2 SVGAGI (reference sequence). As DNA, the CDR3 is TGTGCCAGCGAGGGCTATGAGCAGTTCTTC. The encoded protein is CASEGYEQFF.

This clone has just one count. The chain carries TRBV5-1 and TRBJ2-5; D perhaps matches TRBD2 (5 bases). The CDR3 covers 14 residues. V dropped 0 bases and J dropped 7 bases, with 13 bases sitting between them. Germline lookup yields CDR1 SGHRS and CDR2 YFSETQ. The CDR3: CASSLDRAGGTQYF. The DNA of the CDR3 is TGCGCCAGCAGCTTGGACCGGGCGGGCGGGACCCAGTACTTC.

This clone was seen a few times. The chain joins TRBV9 to TRBJ1-2; no firm D call. The CDR3 length is 13 residues. Germline CDR1 is SGDLS and CDR2 is YYNGEE. Deletions cut 3 bases from V and 6 bases from J, with 12 bases between. The CDR3 loop reads CASSAERGNGYTF. The CDR3, as DNA: TGTGCCAGCAGCGCCGAGCGGGGTAATGGCTACACCTTC.

The chain carries TRBV30 and TRBJ1-4; the D gene is possibly TRBD1 (5 bases). The CDR3 covers 16 residues. CDR1 GTSNPN and CDR2 SVGIG come from the germline V gene (reference sequence). V was clipped by 5 bases and J by 5 bases, with 21 bases between them. CDR3 sequence (DNA): TGTGCCTGGGACGAGTCCCTGGGTCAGGGAAATGAAAAACTGTTTTTT. Encoded protein: CAWDESLGQGNEKLFF.

The V call is TRBV6-5, the J call TRBJ2-7; TRBD1 might be the D (7 bases). This CDR3 is built from 15 residues. Germline CDR1 and CDR2: MNHEY and SVGAGI. Trimming shortened V by 4 bases and J by 7 bases, and 20 bases separated the two germline ends. The CDR3: CASSSPRGGGVEQYF. CDR3 coding DNA: TGTGCCAGCAGTTCCCCTAGAGGGGGCGGGGTGGAGCAGTACTTC.

J is TRBJ2-1 and V is TRBV5-1; D is ambiguous. There are 15 residues in the CDR3. Trimming shortened V by 4 bases and J by 3 bases, and 14 bases separated the two germline ends. Looked up from germline, CDR1 is SGHRS and CDR2 is YFSETQ. The CDR3 loop is CASSPDSDLYNEQFF. CDR3 sequence (DNA): TGCGCCAGCAGCCCAGACTCCGACCTCTACAATGAGCAGTTCTTC.

The rearrangement links TRBV9 to TRBJ1-1; D remains ambiguous. Germline lookup yields CDR1 SGDLS and CDR2 YYNGEE. The CDR3 runs 14 residues. Trimming left V 1 base short and J 6 bases short, with 13 bases between. The CDR3 nucleotides are TGTGCCAGCAGCGTATCCTCCCTCGGTGCTGAAGCTTTCTTT. It codes for CASSVSSLGAEAFF.

The chain combines TRBV28 with TRBJ1-1, with unresolved D. Germline V gene lookup returns CDR1 MDHEN and CDR2 SYDVKM. Trimming left V 2 bases short and J 12 bases short, with 13 bases between. The CDR3 loop spans 12 amino acids. CDR3 sequence (DNA): TGTGCCAGCAGTTTACAAAGTGGACTGACTTTCTTT. This translates into CASSLQSGLTFF.

This clone occurred a few times. V is TRBV5-1 and J is TRBJ2-3; TRBD2 aligns across 8 bases. This CDR3 region has 16 residues. The junction had 9 bases not matched to a gene; V was cut back by 4 bases and J by 2 bases. Germline V gene data show CDR1 as SGHRS and CDR2 as YFSETQ. The CDR3 spells CASSGQAGASTDTQYF. In DNA form, the CDR3 reads TGCGCCAGCAGCGGACAAGCGGGGGCCTCCACAGATACGCAGTATTTT.

The chain is built from TRBV14 and TRBJ1-2, with TRBD1 identical over 9 bases. Germline CDR1 reads SGHDN; CDR2 reads FVKESK. V was pared by 1 base and J by 4 bases, with 4 bases of the junction left unmatched. This CDR3 is built from 15 residues. CDR3 nucleotide sequence: TGTGCCAGCAGCCAAGCCGGGACAGGGACCTATGGCTACACCTTC. Amino acid sequence: CASSQAGTGTYGYTF.

The gene calls are TRBV29-1 and TRBJ1-2, with 12 bases matching TRBD1. CDR1 is SQVTM and CDR2 is ANQGSEA in the germline V gene. The CDR3 covers 13 residues. J lost 8 bases, V lost 7 bases, and 8 bases had no gene match. The CDR3: CSARDRGLSGYTF. Written as DNA, the CDR3 is TGCAGCGCCCGGGACAGGGGGCTATCGGGCTACACCTTC.

This clone was counted between two and nine times. The chain combines TRBV29-1 with TRBJ1-1; 9 nucleotides line up with TRBD1. The germline V gene has CDR1 SQVTM and CDR2 ANQGSEA. CDR3 size: 16 residues. The V and J ends lost 4 bases and 1 base, in that order; junction bases with no gene match: 10. The CDR3: CSVGGMGQGTNTEAFF. CDR3 nucleotides: TGCAGCGTTGGTGGGATGGGACAGGGAACGAACACTGAAGCTTTCTTT.

This clone was detected only a few times. The J gene is TRBJ2-5, the V gene TRBV25-1; 10 nucleotides match TRBD2. The V and J ends lost 2 bases and 1 base, in that order; junction bases with no gene match: 4. Germline CDR1 reads MGHDK; CDR2 reads SYGVNS. The CDR3 spans 16 residues. CDR3 coding DNA: TGTGCCAGCAGTGAACTAGCGGGGGCCCTCCAAGAGACCCAGTACTTC. Residues: CASSELAGALQETQYF.

Only a few counts were recorded for this clone. The chain links TRBV11-2 to TRBJ2-7; perhaps TRBD1 as D (7 bases). The V gene lost 2 bases and the J gene lost 3 bases, with 14 bases spanning the gap. The length of the CDR3 is 15 residues. Germline values: CDR1 SGHAT, CDR2 FQNNGV. The CDR3 nucleotides read TGTGCCAGCAGCTTATACTCAGGGGGGAACTACGAGCAGTACTTC. It codes for CASSLYSGGNYEQYF.

V usage is TRBV19 and J usage is TRBJ2-3; TRBD2 agrees at 8 bases. Germline V lookup: CDR1 LNHDA, CDR2 SQIVND (reference sequence). The ends lost 2 bases at V and 5 bases at J; junction bases unmatched: 12. CDR3 length equals 17 residues. CDR3 protein: CASSISRSVAGGDTQYF. The CDR3 DNA is TGTGCCAGTAGTATATCCCGGTCCGTGGCGGGGGGAGATACGCAGTATTTT.

The chain recombines TRBV7-9 with TRBJ2-6; possibly TRBD1 for D (6 bases). Per the germline V gene, CDR1 is SEHNR and CDR2 is FQNEAQ (reference sequence). This CDR3 contains 17 residues. Trimming cost V 5 bases and J 4 bases, with 18 bases left between them. CDR3 sequence (DNA): TGTGCCAGCAGCCCACAGTCGAGGGGGACCGGGGCCAACGTCCTGACTTTC. It codes for CASSPQSRGTGANVLTF. Based on the CDR3 plus reference TRBV7-9 and TRBJ2-6, the full variable domain is DTGVSQNPRHKITKRGQNVTFRCDPISEHNRLYWYRQTLGQGPEFLTYFQNEAQLEKSRLLSDRFSAERPKGSFSTLEIQRTEQGDSAMYLCASSPQSRGTGANVLTFGAGSRLTVL.

This clone was seen only a few times. The chain employs TRBV2 and TRBJ1-5, with TRBD1 identical over 7 bases. CDR1 is SNHLY, CDR2 FYNNEI, per germline. V trimming: 1 base; J trimming: 7 bases; junction bases outside the gene matches: 4. The CDR3 consists of 14 residues. The CDR3 is CASSEVAGGQPQHF. CDR3 DNA sequence: TGTGCCAGCAGTGAAGTGGCAGGGGGACAGCCCCAGCATTTT.

This clone has more than one count but fewer than ten. The J gene is TRBJ1-5, the V gene TRBV4-3; D gene unclear. Germline V gives CDR1 LGHNA, CDR2 YSLEER. This CDR3 comprises 13 residues. Trimming pared 0 bases from V and 10 bases from J, leaving 10 bases between. CDR3 nucleotides: TGCGCCAGCAGCCAAGATCAGGCCTCCCCCCAGCATTTT. Translation: CASSQDQASPQHF.

This clone was counted only a few times. This chain links TRBV7-9 with TRBJ1-5, with TRBD1 matching 7 bases. V lost 5 bases to trimming and J lost 6 bases; unmatched junction nucleotides: 7. Germline V lookup: CDR1 SEHNR, CDR2 FQNEAQ (reference sequence). The CDR3 is 14 amino acids. The CDR3 DNA reads TGTGCCAGCAGCCACAACAGGGGAGGTCAGCCCCAGCATTTT. Amino acids: CASSHNRGGQPQHF. The full variable domain, its missing parts supplied by reference TRBV7-9 and TRBJ1-5, is DTGVSQNPRHKITKRGQNVTFRCDPISEHNRLYWYRQTLGQGPEFLTYFQNEAQLEKSRLLSDRFSAERPKGSFSTLEIQRTEQGDSAMYLCASSHNRGGQPQHFGDGTRLSIL.

V usage is TRBV29-1 and J usage is TRBJ2-1; D remains unclear. The ends were cut back, 5 bases at V and 9 bases at J, with 14 bases in the middle. This CDR3 spans 12 amino acids. Germline-derived CDR1 and CDR2 are SQVTM and ANQGSEA. The CDR3 loop is CSVPGHTAEQFF. For the CDR3, the DNA is TGCAGCGTTCCAGGTCACACAGCTGAGCAGTTCTTC.

The genes are TRBV10-3 and TRBJ2-5; 8 nucleotides align to TRBD2. This CDR3 has 15 residues. V lost 6 bases, J lost 4 bases, and 10 bases stayed unmatched. Per the germline V gene, CDR1 is ENHRY and CDR2 is SYGVKD. The CDR3 DNA reads TGTGCCATCAGCTCGACGGGGGGGCCCCGAGAGACCCAGTACTTC. It yields the protein CAISSTGGPRETQYF.

This chain links TRBV5-8 with TRBJ1-4; D gene ambiguous. CDR1 and CDR2 from the germline V gene are SGHTS and YDEGEE. Trimming took off 4 bases at V and 6 bases at J, with 13 bases between the two ends. CDR3 size: 14 residues. This CDR3 is CASSVEPYYEKLFF. DNA of the CDR3: TGTGCCAGCAGCGTGGAACCGTACTATGAAAAACTGTTTTTT.

The chain is built from TRBV29-1 and TRBJ2-1, with TRBD2 matching over 11 bases. The CDR3 has 16 amino acids. V lost 5 bases, J lost 2 bases, and 8 bases stayed unmatched. Per germline, CDR1 SQVTM and CDR2 ANQGSEA. The CDR3 nucleotides are TGCAGCGTTCTCCTATCGACTAGCGGGGCCTACAATGAGCAGTTCTTC. It translates to CSVLLSTSGAYNEQFF.

This sequence joins TRBV7-2 and TRBJ2-7; 12 nucleotides match TRBD1. This CDR3 comprises 16 residues. J lost 9 bases, V lost 5 bases, and 14 bases had no gene match. Germline V gene lookup returns CDR1 SGHTA and CDR2 FQGNSA. The CDR3, as DNA: TGTGCCAGCAGCCGCGGGGGCTCCGGGACAGGGGGCGGGCAGTACTTC. Amino acids: CASSRGGSGTGGGQYF. Full variable domain (missing parts from reference TRBV7-2 and TRBJ2-7): GAGVSQSPSNKVTEKGKDVELRCDPISGHTALYWYRQSLGQGLEFLIYFQGNSAPDKSGLPSDRFSAERTGGSVSTLTIQRTQQEDSAVYLCASSRGGSGTGGGQYFGPGTRLTVT.

The gene calls are TRBV28 and TRBJ2-1, with 7 bases fitting TRBD2. Germline V CDR1 and CDR2: MDHEN, SYDVKM. J lost 15 bases, V lost 3 bases, and 8 bases had no gene match. This CDR3 has 12 amino acids. The CDR3 nucleotides are TGTGCCAGCAGTTTGACTAGCTCCGCCCCGTTCTTC. The encoded protein is CASSLTSSAPFF.